These 9 T cell receptor beta chains were sequenced from one sample in a study of T cell changes during pregnancy in multiple sclerosis. The repertoire was sequenced with immunoSEQ multiplex PCR; TCRdb's copy has only in-frame clones and lacks some. The sample shows 25,000 to 30,000 clones, about 90% of them seen only once. Source: CD8+ T cells from peripheral blood mononuclear cells, taken before pregnancy. The receptors here all came from a female donor with multiple sclerosis, enrolled in a pregnancy study.

The rearrangement uses TRBV5-6 and TRBJ2-5; TRBD2 aligns across 10 bases. The better agreement between TRBJ2-7 and the DNA end casts doubt on the J call. Germline V gene lookup returns CDR1 SGHDT and CDR2 YYEEEE. The CDR3 has 15 amino acids. CDR3 amino acids: CASSLGPSGSYEQYF. The CDR3 nucleotides read TGTGCCAGCAGCTTGGGGCCTAGCGGGAGCTACGAGCAGTACTTC.

This chain links TRBV9 with TRBJ2-1, with TRBD2 matching over 7 bases. The CDR3 covers 16 residues. The germline V gene encodes CDR1 SGDLS and CDR2 YYNGEE. The junction had 9 bases not matched to a gene; V was cut back by 0 bases and J by 6 bases. The CDR3 region has the DNA TGTGCCAGCAGCGTAGCTCAACTAGCGCCTTTCAATGAGCAGTTCTTC. Translating it yields CASSVAQLAPFNEQFF.

This chain links TRBV5-4 with TRBJ2-1, with D possibly being TRBD1 (5 bases). The CDR3 loop spans 16 amino acids. Per the germline V gene, CDR1 is SGHNT and CDR2 is YYREEE (reference sequence). V was cut by 3 bases and J by 1 base, with 14 bases left in between. The CDR3 is CASSSDRSPSYNEQFF. The CDR3 coding sequence is TGTGCCAGCAGCTCTGACAGATCCCCTTCCTACAATGAGCAGTTCTTC.

This chain joins TRBV7-9 and TRBJ2-2; TRBD2 is a possible D gene (5 bases). The germline CDR1 and CDR2 sequences are SEHNR and FQNEAQ (reference sequence). The CDR3 has 15 residues. The V and J ends lost 2 bases and 4 bases respectively, with 11 bases between them. CDR3 in amino acids: CASSLLPGITGELFF. The CDR3, as DNA: TGTGCCAGCAGCTTACTGCCCGGGATCACCGGGGAGCTGTTTTTT.

V and J are TRBV27 and TRBJ2-3; TRBD1 agrees at 11 bases. In germline, CDR1 is MNHEY, CDR2 SMNVEV (reference sequence). Germline trimming cut 3 bases from V and 8 bases from J; bases unmatched to any gene: 4. The CDR3 totals 14 residues. CDR3 residues: CASSFGTGGSTQYF. The CDR3 nucleotides are TGTGCCAGCAGTTTCGGGACAGGGGGAAGTACGCAGTATTTT.

This clone appeared a single time. This chain joins TRBV5-1 and TRBJ2-3; 10 nucleotides align to TRBD2. V was pared by 4 bases and J by 1 base, with 6 bases of the junction left unmatched. The germline V gene encodes CDR1 SGHRS and CDR2 YFSETQ. The CDR3 is 16 amino acids. The CDR3 loop is CASSRIGLAGTDTQYF. DNA for the CDR3: TGCGCCAGCAGCCGAATTGGACTAGCGGGCACAGATACGCAGTATTTT.

The V call is TRBV5-6, the J call TRBJ1-2; perhaps TRBD1 as D (6 bases). V dropped 4 bases and J dropped 2 bases, with 12 bases sitting between them. The V gene's germline CDR1 is SGHDT and CDR2 YYEEEE. The CDR3 sequence is 14 residues long. In DNA form, the CDR3 reads TGTGCCAGCAGCAGGGATCAGGGGAACTATGGCTACACCTTC. Translation gives CASSRDQGNYGYTF.

The chain joins TRBV11-2 to TRBJ2-7; D is possibly TRBD1 (5 bases). V gave up 9 bases and J gave up 3 bases, with 21 bases separating them. Germline CDR1 is SGHAT and CDR2 is FQNNGV. This CDR3 spans 15 amino acids. The CDR3 spells CASSKGAEIFYEQYF. CDR3 in DNA: TGTGCCAGTTCAAAAGGGGCGGAAATCTTCTACGAGCAGTACTTC.

The chain combines TRBV9 with TRBJ2-5; weak D call: TRBD2 (5 bases). Germline CDR1 SGDLS, CDR2 YYNGEE. Trimming took off 4 bases at V and 4 bases at J, with 17 bases between the two ends. The CDR3 has 15 residues. The CDR3 DNA follows: TGTGCCAGCAGCCCCTCCGGTCTAGCTGCAGAGACCCAGTACTTC. Translated: CASSPSGLAAETQYF. Full variable domain (outside the CDR3, taken from reference TRBV9 and TRBJ2-5): DSGVTQTPKHLITATGQRVTLRCSPRSGDLSVYWYQQSLDQGLQFLIQYYNGEERAKGNILERFSAQQFPDLHSELNLSSLELGDSALYFCASSPSGLAAETQYFGPGTRLLVL.